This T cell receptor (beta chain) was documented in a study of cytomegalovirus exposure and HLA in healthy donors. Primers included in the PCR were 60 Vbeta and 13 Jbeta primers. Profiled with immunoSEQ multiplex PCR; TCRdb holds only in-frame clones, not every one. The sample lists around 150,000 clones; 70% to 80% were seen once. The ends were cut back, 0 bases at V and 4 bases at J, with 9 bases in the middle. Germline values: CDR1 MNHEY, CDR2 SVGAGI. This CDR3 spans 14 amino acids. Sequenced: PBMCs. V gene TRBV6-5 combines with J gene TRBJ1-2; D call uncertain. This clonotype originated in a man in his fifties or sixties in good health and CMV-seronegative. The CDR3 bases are TGTGCCAGCAGTTACTCGACTGGACTCTATGGCTACACCTTC. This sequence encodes CASSYSTGLYGYTF.